A single sample is the source of the 15 T cell receptor beta chains below, sequenced in a study of cytomegalovirus exposure and HLA in healthy donors. Amplification used 60 Vbeta primers and 13 Jbeta primers. The assay was immunoSEQ multiplex PCR, and TCRdb's table has in-frame clones only and misses some. The sample includes approximately 71,000 clones, roughly 78% of them seen just once. The material sequenced was PBMCs. The receptors shown here come from a middle-aged woman in good health and CMV-seropositive.

This clone was detected only once. The V call is TRBV4-2, the J call TRBJ1-3; tentative D call: TRBD1 (5 bases). Germline V gene sequence: CDR1 LGHNA, CDR2 YNFKEQ. Trimming cost V 5 bases and J 3 bases, with 20 bases left between them. CDR3 length equals 17 residues. This chain's CDR3 is CASSVVGAIEGGNTIYF. CDR3 coding DNA: TGTGCCAGCAGCGTCGTAGGGGCGATAGAAGGTGGAAACACCATATATTTT.

The DNA for the CDR3 is TGCGCCAGCAGTGAGTGGACAGGGAGAGCTTTCTTT. Amino acid sequence: CASSEWTGRAFF. The rearrangement uses TRBV10-2 and TRBJ1-1; 8 positions match TRBD1. There are 12 residues in the CDR3. The germline V gene encodes CDR1 WSHSY and CDR2 SAAADI. Losses at the gene ends were 1 base for V and 10 bases for J; bases not matched to a gene: 2.

This chain uses TRBV15 with TRBJ2-1; D may be TRBD2 (6 bases). This CDR3 comprises 14 residues. CDR1 and CDR2 from the germline V gene are LNHNV and YYDKDF (reference sequence). V lost 1 base and J lost 5, with 9 bases in between. The DNA for the CDR3 is TGTGCCACCAGCAGAGTACTAGCAAACAATGAGCAGTTCTTC. It translates to CATSRVLANNEQFF.

This rearrangement joins TRBV6-5 to TRBJ2-7; 13 bases align to TRBD2. The CDR3 totals 15 residues. Germline values: CDR1 MNHEY, CDR2 SVGAGI. V shed 6 bases, J shed 3 bases, and the junction held 5 bases outside the gene matches. CDR3 in amino acids: CASRLGLAGLYEQYF. The DNA for the CDR3 is TGTGCCAGCAGACTGGGACTAGCGGGACTCTACGAGCAGTACTTC.

This rearrangement joins TRBV19 to TRBJ1-4, with 7 bases matching TRBD1. V trimming: 4 bases; J trimming: 7 bases; junction bases outside the gene matches: 9. This CDR3 is built from 15 residues. Germline CDR1 LNHDA, CDR2 SQIVND (reference sequence). CDR3 in DNA: TGTGCCAGTAGTACCACAGGGGAAAAGGGTGAAAAACTGTTTTTT. This gives the protein CASSTTGEKGEKLFF.

The table lists this clone with a few counts. The chain carries TRBV5-6 and TRBJ2-4; 15 bases match TRBD2. The trim removed 3 bases at V and 0 bases at J, leaving 4 bases unmatched. Germline lookup yields CDR1 SGHDT and CDR2 YYEEEE. CDR3 length: 18 amino acids. For the CDR3, the DNA is TGTGCCAGCAGCTGGACTAGCGGGGGGGCTGTAGCCAAAAACATTCAGTACTTC. Amino acids: CASSWTSGGAVAKNIQYF.

The chain has TRBV6-6 and TRBJ2-7, with TRBD2 identical over 11 bases. CDR3 length: 16 residues. Germline lookup yields CDR1 MNHNY and CDR2 SVGAGI (reference sequence). V gave up 0 bases and J gave up 4 bases; unmatched junction bases: 5. The CDR3 is CASSYSASGGLYEQYF. The CDR3 region has the DNA TGTGCCAGCAGTTACTCCGCTAGCGGGGGGCTATACGAGCAGTACTTC.

The chain uses TRBV5-6 and TRBJ2-5; TRBD2 agrees at 12 bases. From germline, CDR1 is SGHDT and CDR2 YYEEEE. The V segment lost 4 bases and the J segment 4 bases; nucleotides outside the gene matches: 8. This CDR3 is built from 16 residues. The CDR3 loop reads CASSPGLAGFRETQYF. For the CDR3, the DNA is TGTGCCAGCAGCCCTGGACTAGCGGGATTTCGAGAGACCCAGTACTTC.

The CDR3 reads CSASTGETAFF. DNA for the CDR3: TGCAGCGCGAGTACAGGGGAGACAGCTTTCTTT. The chain is built from TRBV29-1 and TRBJ1-1; 7 nucleotides line up with TRBD1. The CDR3 has 11 amino acids. V shed 7 bases, J shed 10 bases, and the junction held 9 bases outside the gene matches. CDR1 is SQVTM, CDR2 ANQGSEA, per germline.

The V call is TRBV25-1, the J call TRBJ1-5; D may be TRBD1 (5 bases). Germline loops: CDR1 MGHDK, CDR2 SYGVNS. V lost 3 bases, J lost 4 bases, and 13 bases lay in between. The CDR3 consists of 15 residues. The CDR3, as DNA: TGTGCCAGCAGTGAGTCAGACAGCCCAAATCAGCCCCAGCATTTT. Protein sequence: CASSESDSPNQPQHF.

The V and J genes are TRBV29-1 and TRBJ1-2; 12 nucleotides align to TRBD1. The CDR3 runs 15 residues. V was clipped by 1 base and J by 7 bases; unmatched bases: 7. CDR1 SQVTM and CDR2 ANQGSEA come from the germline V gene. The CDR3 region has the DNA TGCAGCGTTGAAGCTCTTGGGACAGGGGGCTTTGGCTACACCTTC. Translated: CSVEALGTGGFGYTF.

This clone was detected only once. Germline is not matched at one junction end, which may reflect a read error. V gene TRBV7-9 combines with J gene TRBJ1-1; possible D gene TRBD1, 5 bases. Germline CDR1 reads SEHNR; CDR2 reads FQNEAQ (reference sequence). The CDR3 is 12 residues long. The CDR3 DNA is TGTTCCAGCGCCTTAGGTAGGGGTGAAGCTTTCTTT. Its protein is CSSALGRGEAFF.

The chain combines TRBV7-9 with TRBJ2-5; 7 bases align to TRBD2. Losses at the gene ends were 4 bases for V and 10 bases for J; bases not matched to a gene: 3. CDR1 is SEHNR, CDR2 FQNEAQ, per germline (reference sequence). There are 11 residues in the CDR3. CDR3 bases: TGTGCCAGCAGCTGGTGGGAGGGCCAGTACTTC. Translated, it gives CASSWWEGQYF.

The J gene is TRBJ2-1, the V gene TRBV30; 9 bases line up with TRBD2. The CDR3 is made up of 14 amino acids. CDR1 GTSNPN and CDR2 SVGIG come from the germline V gene (reference sequence). The V gene end was trimmed by 5 bases and the J gene end by 3 bases; junction bases not matched to a gene: 5. The CDR3 DNA reads as TGTGCCTGGTCCCTAGCGGGGAGCTACAATGAGCAGTTCTTC. This codes for CAWSLAGSYNEQFF.

V usage is TRBV19 and J usage is TRBJ2-3; 9 positions match TRBD2. V lost 5 bases to trimming and J lost 5 bases; unmatched junction nucleotides: 8. The CDR3 spans 15 residues. Germline V gives CDR1 LNHDA, CDR2 SQIVND (reference sequence). CDR3 bases: TGTGCCAGTAGTTCCCGGGATAGCGGGGGAGATACGCAGTATTTT. This sequence encodes CASSSRDSGGDTQYF.